This entry lists 15 T cell receptor beta chains sequenced from one sample in a study of blood T cell repertoires in COVID-19. Produced via immunoSEQ multiplex PCR; TCRdb's table is partial and in-frame only. The sample contains approximately 170,000 clones, under 90% of which appear only once. The sequencing sample was made of peripheral blood. These receptors were collected from an elderly woman with active or convalescent COVID-19.

The V call is TRBV11-2, the J call TRBJ2-3; 9 nucleotides match TRBD2. Germline V gene lookup returns CDR1 SGHAT and CDR2 FQNNGV. The CDR3 is 18 amino acids. V trimming: 5 bases; J trimming: 4 bases; junction bases outside the gene matches: 16. CDR3 in amino acids: CASSHSLPAAGGPDTQYF. CDR3 in DNA: TGTGCCAGCAGCCATAGTCTCCCCGCCGCGGGAGGGCCAGATACGCAGTATTTT.

The chain employs TRBV5-1 and TRBJ2-1; 7 bases agree with TRBD2. The CDR3 loop spans 16 amino acids. Trimming at V came to 3 bases and at J to 10 bases, leaving 16 bases not matched to a gene. The germline CDR1 and CDR2 sequences are SGHRS and YFSETQ. CDR3: CASSSQTGTTRVEQFF. The CDR3 DNA reads as TGCGCCAGCAGCTCACAAACCGGGACTACTAGAGTAGAGCAGTTCTTC. Full variable domain (outside the CDR3, taken from reference TRBV5-1 and TRBJ2-1): KAGVTQTPRYLIKTRGQQVTLSCSPISGHRSVSWYQQTPGQGLQFLFEYFSETQRNKGNFPGRFSGRQFSNSRSEMNVSTLELGDSALYLCASSSQTGTTRVEQFFGPGTRLTVL.

The chain has TRBV7-3 and TRBJ2-3; possible D gene TRBD1, 5 bases. CDR3 length: 13 residues. Looked up from germline, CDR1 is SGHTA and CDR2 is FQGTGA. V gave up 1 base and J gave up 4 bases, with 6 bases separating them. The CDR3 DNA is TGTGCCAGCAGCTTAAGGGGCCCAGATACGCAGTATTTT. The encoded protein is CASSLRGPDTQYF.

V usage is TRBV2 and J usage is TRBJ2-3; 8 bases align to TRBD1. The CDR3 is 14 residues long. The V and J ends lost 7 bases and 4 bases, in that order; junction bases with no gene match: 7. Germline CDR1 reads SNHLY; CDR2 reads FYNNEI. CDR3 bases: TGTGCCAGCACCCGACAGGACAGGGCAGATACGCAGTATTTT. It specifies CASTRQDRADTQYF.

V is TRBV5-6 and J is TRBJ2-3; TRBD2 aligns across 7 bases. Germline V gene lookup returns CDR1 SGHDT and CDR2 YYEEEE. Germline trimming cut 0 bases from V and 6 bases from J; bases unmatched to any gene: 7. There are 15 residues in the CDR3. CDR3 region: CASSLVPSGGDTQYF. The CDR3 DNA reads as TGTGCCAGCAGCTTGGTGCCTAGCGGAGGGGATACGCAGTATTTT. The full variable domain, rest sourced from reference TRBV5-6 and TRBJ2-3, is DAGVTQSPTHLIKTRGQQVTLRCSPKSGHDTVSWYQQALGQGPQFIFQYYEEEERQRGNFPDRFSGHQFPNYSSELNVNALLLGDSALYLCASSLVPSGGDTQYFGPGTRLTVL.

This rearrangement joins TRBV5-1 to TRBJ1-3; D is possibly TRBD1 (6 bases). This CDR3 spans 14 amino acids. Germline CDR1 SGHRS, CDR2 YFSETQ. Trimming shortened V by 1 base and J by 2 bases, and 7 bases separated the two germline ends. The CDR3 region is CASSLNRAGNTIYF. For the CDR3, the DNA is TGCGCCAGCAGCTTGAACAGGGCTGGAAACACCATATATTTT.

The chain recombines TRBV5-1 with TRBJ1-1; D unclear. The CDR3 runs to 16 residues. V shed 4 bases and J shed 3 bases, with 19 bases lying between them. The germline CDR1 and CDR2 sequences are SGHRS and YFSETQ. CDR3 loop: CASSPLTTKWDTEAFF. The DNA of the CDR3 is TGCGCCAGCAGCCCGCTAACGACAAAATGGGACACTGAAGCTTTCTTT.

This clone has a single count. CDR3 protein: CASSLWSSGSQYEQYF. DNA of the CDR3: TGTGCCAGCAGTTTATGGAGTAGCGGGAGTCAGTACGAGCAGTACTTC. V gene TRBV28 combines with J gene TRBJ2-7; 9 bases line up with TRBD2. Germline CDR1 is MDHEN and CDR2 is SYDVKM. Losses at the gene ends were 0 bases for V and 4 bases for J; bases not matched to a gene: 7. This CDR3 region has 16 residues. Full variable domain (rest looked up from reference TRBV28 and TRBJ2-7): DVKVTQSSRYLVKRTGEKVFLECVQDMDHENMFWYRQDPGLGLRLIYFSYDVKMKEKGDIPEGYSVSREKKERFSLILESASTNQTSMYLCASSLWSSGSQYEQYFGPGTRLTVT.

CDR3 in amino acids: CASSESGGNQPQHF. The CDR3 nucleotides read TGCGCCAGCAGTGAGTCGGGGGGTAACCAGCCCCAGCATTTT. This rearrangement joins TRBV10-2 to TRBJ1-5; maybe TRBD1 (5 bases). Germline lookup yields CDR1 WSHSY and CDR2 SAAADI. V was clipped by 0 bases and J by 7 bases, with 10 bases between them. There are 14 residues in the CDR3.

The chain employs TRBV5-1 and TRBJ2-7, with D tentatively TRBD1 (6 bases). V was clipped by 3 bases and J by 9 bases, with 16 bases between them. Looked up from germline, CDR1 is SGHRS and CDR2 is YFSETQ. The CDR3 is made up of 13 amino acids. The DNA of the CDR3 is TGCGCCAGCAGCTACGGGACACTAGACGGGCAGTACTTC. This translates into CASSYGTLDGQYF.

The chain combines TRBV4-1 with TRBJ1-3; no clear D gene. The germline CDR1 and CDR2 sequences are MGHRA and YSYEKL. The ends were cut back, 2 bases at V and 0 bases at J, with 8 bases in the middle. This CDR3 has 15 residues. The CDR3 coding sequence is TGCGCCAGCAGCCAACTGGCCCTCTCTGGAAACACCATATATTTT. Amino acids: CASSQLALSGNTIYF.

This chain links TRBV7-8 with TRBJ1-5; D possibly corresponds to TRBD1 (6 bases). Germline V gene sequence: CDR1 SGHVS, CDR2 FQNEAQ. The CDR3 runs 15 residues. V was clipped by 5 bases and J by 0 bases, with 11 bases between them. CDR3 bases: TGTGCCAGCAGCCCCGACAGGCTTAGCAATCAGCCCCAGCATTTT. Translating gives CASSPDRLSNQPQHF.

The rearrangement links TRBV5-1 to TRBJ2-2; weak D call: TRBD1 (6 bases). Trimming stripped 0 bases from V and 0 bases from J, with 12 bases between. The CDR3 extends over 17 amino acids. Germline-derived CDR1 and CDR2 are SGHRS and YFSETQ. CDR3 sequence reads: CASSLAPGTTNTGELFF. CDR3 sequence (DNA): TGCGCCAGCAGCTTGGCCCCCGGGACAACGAACACCGGGGAGCTGTTTTTT.

The chain is built from TRBV5-4 and TRBJ1-4; tentatively, D is TRBD1 (6 bases). Trimming cost V 4 bases and J 4 bases, with 14 bases left between them. Germline V lookup: CDR1 SGHNT, CDR2 YYREEE (reference sequence). This CDR3 spans 15 amino acids. The CDR3 spells CASSPGTPINEKLFF. In nucleotides, the CDR3 is TGTGCCAGCAGCCCCGGGACACCGATTAATGAAAAACTGTTTTTT.

The chain has TRBV7-8 and TRBJ2-7; perhaps TRBD1 as D (5 bases). The length of the CDR3 is 13 residues. Germline V lookup: CDR1 SGHVS, CDR2 FQNEAQ. Trimming pared 0 bases from V and 6 bases from J, leaving 9 bases between. CDR3 region: CASSLAGRSEQYF. In DNA form, the CDR3 reads TGTGCCAGCAGCTTAGCGGGGCGGAGCGAGCAGTACTTC.